Following are 31 T cell receptor beta chains from one sample sequenced in a study of Ad26.COV2.S vaccination and SARS-CoV-2 variants. Sequenced by immunoSEQ multiplex PCR; TCRdb stores in-frame clones only, minus some. The sample records fewer than 800,000 clones, 80% to 90% being singletons. Treatment of the sample: 15 to 20 received Ad26.COV2.S at low or high dose, single or two shots; a few received placebo; per-sample allocation not given. Material that was analyzed had been drawn on day 63 after the first vaccine or placebo injection. The sequencing here drew on peripheral blood, taken in a trial of Ad26.COV2.S vaccine versus placebo. The receptor set was obtained from a person aged 18-60 years who received the Ad26.COV2.S COVID-19 vaccine or a placebo.

This chain connects TRBV12-3 or TRBV12-4 to TRBJ2-5; D not resolved. Trimming stripped 5 bases from V and 6 bases from J, with 10 bases between. CDR3 size: 12 residues. The CDR3: CASSPSRQTQYF. In nucleotides, the CDR3 is TGTGCCAGCAGTCCCTCAAGGCAGACCCAGTACTTC.

In its sample, this clone was seen once. The V call is TRBV19, the J call TRBJ1-4; no clear D gene. This CDR3 is built from 14 residues. The V and J ends lost 3 bases and 4 bases respectively, with 9 bases between them. Looked up from germline, CDR1 is LNHDA and CDR2 is SQIVND (reference sequence). CDR3 DNA: TGTGCCAGTAGTATGCTGGACGGTAATGAAAAACTGTTTTTT. Translated: CASSMLDGNEKLFF. Full variable domain (remainder filled in from reference TRBV19 and TRBJ1-4): DGGITQSPKYLFRKEGQNVTLSCEQNLNHDAMYWYRQDPGQGLRLIYYSQIVNDFQKGDIAEGYSVSREKKESFPLTVTSAQKNPTAFYLCASSMLDGNEKLFFGSGTQLSVL.

V gene TRBV6-2 or TRBV6-3 combines with J gene TRBJ1-4, with D unresolved. In germline, CDR1 is MNHEY, CDR2 SVGEGT. Trimming removed 2 bases at V and 5 bases at J, with 9 bases between. The CDR3 loop spans 14 amino acids. The CDR3 sequence: CASSYGRENEKLFF. The CDR3 DNA reads as TGTGCCAGCAGTTACGGACGGGAAAATGAAAAACTGTTTTTT.

The chain has TRBV5-1 and TRBJ2-3; 7 bases are shared with TRBD1. The CDR3 extends over 15 amino acids. J gave up 2 bases and V 4 bases, and 7 bases lay outside the gene matches. Germline lookup yields CDR1 SGHRS and CDR2 YFSETQ. CDR3 bases: TGCGCCAGCAGCATACGACAGGGAAACACAGATACGCAGTATTTT. Translated, it gives CASSIRQGNTDTQYF.

This rearrangement joins TRBV9 to TRBJ2-1; TRBD2 agrees at 14 bases. V trimming: 4 bases; J trimming: 8 bases; junction bases outside the gene matches: 8. Germline values: CDR1 SGDLS, CDR2 YYNGEE. The CDR3 spans 16 residues. CDR3 nucleotides: TGTGCCAGCAGCCCAACGGGGACTAGCGGGAGCGATGAGCAGTTCTTC. Translating gives CASSPTGTSGSDEQFF.

This chain uses TRBV27 with TRBJ2-2; D is possibly TRBD1 (6 bases). Germline V gives CDR1 MNHEY, CDR2 SMNVEV (reference sequence). This CDR3 region has 13 residues. The V gene lost 6 bases and the J gene lost 6 bases, with 11 bases spanning the gap. The CDR3 sequence is CASSKQGAGELFF. CDR3 in DNA: TGTGCCAGCAGCAAACAGGGCGCCGGGGAGCTGTTTTTT.

This chain uses TRBV3-1 (or the pseudogene TRBV3-2) with TRBJ1-1; 8 bases match TRBD1. The CDR3 has 17 residues. Germline lookup yields CDR1 LGHDT and CDR2 YNNKEL (reference sequence). J gave up 0 bases and V 3 bases, and 9 bases lay outside the gene matches. Written as DNA, the CDR3 is TGTGCCAGCAGCCACGGAGGCGACAGGGGTTTGAACACTGAAGCTTTCTTT. Translated, it gives CASSHGGDRGLNTEAFF.

The V call is TRBV2, the J call TRBJ1-6, with a tentative D call TRBD1 (5 bases). Germline-derived CDR1 and CDR2 are SNHLY and FYNNEI. V lost 4 bases to trimming and J lost 7 bases, with 11 bases between them. This CDR3 spans 14 amino acids. The CDR3 DNA follows: TGTGCCAGCAGTGCGGGCAGGGACAATTCACCCCTCCACTTT. This codes for CASSAGRDNSPLHF. Combining the CDR3 with reference TRBV2 and TRBJ1-6 gives the whole variable domain EPEVTQTPSHQVTQMGQEVILRCVPISNHLYFYWYRQILGQKVEFLVSFYNNEISEKSEIFDDQFSVERPDGSNFTLKIRSTKLEDSAMYFCASSAGRDNSPLHFGNGTRLTVT.

The rearrangement links TRBV6-5 to TRBJ2-1, with TRBD1 matching 7 bases. The CDR3 totals 12 residues. Germline V gene data show CDR1 as MNHEY and CDR2 as SVGAGI. The CDR3 DNA follows: TGTGCAACGCAGGGGGTGATCAATGAGCAGTTCTTC. It is translated as CATQGVINEQFF.

The rearrangement uses TRBV3-1 (or the pseudogene TRBV3-2) and TRBJ1-6; D not certain. Looked up from germline, CDR1 is LGHDT and CDR2 is YNNKEL (reference sequence). The CDR3 covers 16 residues. Between the trimmed V and J ends, which lost 0 bases and 8 bases, there was a span of 14 bases. In nucleotides, the CDR3 is TGTGCCAGCAGCCAAGATCGGGTCAGTGATTATTCACCCCTCCACTTT. Translating it yields CASSQDRVSDYSPLHF.

This clone has only a few counts. The chain is built from TRBV7-9 and TRBJ1-4; D gene uncertain. CDR1 and CDR2 from the germline V gene are SEHNR and FQNEAQ (reference sequence). This CDR3 spans 14 amino acids. V gave up 2 bases and J gave up 3 bases, with 7 bases separating them. The CDR3 protein is CASSLRGSNEKLFF. The CDR3 nucleotides read TGTGCCAGCAGCTTACGGGGTTCTAATGAAAAACTGTTTTTT.

This chain connects TRBV4-2 to TRBJ1-6; 8 nucleotides align to TRBD1. The trim removed 0 bases at V and 10 bases at J, leaving 14 bases unmatched. In germline, CDR1 is LGHNA, CDR2 YNFKEQ. There are 18 residues in the CDR3. DNA for the CDR3: TGTGCCAGCAGCCAAGATCCAGTTGGGGGACAGGTCGCCTCACCCCTCCACTTT. Protein product: CASSQDPVGGQVASPLHF.

The gene calls are TRBV18 and TRBJ1-5; 9 bases match TRBD1. The germline CDR1 and CDR2 sequences are KGHSH and LQKENI. This CDR3 has 14 amino acids. Germline trimming cut 6 bases from V and 5 bases from J; bases unmatched to any gene: 5. CDR3 sequence (DNA): TGTGCCAGCTCTCTCGGGACAGGGCATCAGCCCCAGCATTTT. Protein sequence: CASSLGTGHQPQHF.

This chain uses TRBV6-4 with TRBJ2-1, with D possibly TRBD1 on 6 matching bases. The CDR3 runs to 15 residues. Germline V gene data show CDR1 as MRHNA and CDR2 as SNTAGT. Trimming pared 5 bases from V and 1 base from J, leaving 12 bases between. The CDR3 loop is CASSREGGSYNEQFF. The CDR3 nucleotides are TGTGCCAGCAGTCGAGAAGGGGGATCCTACAATGAGCAGTTCTTC.

The rearrangement uses TRBV6-5 and TRBJ1-1; D uncertain. This CDR3 is 14 amino acids long. Germline values: CDR1 MNHEY, CDR2 SVGAGI. V was shortened by 4 bases and J by 1 base, with 10 bases between the two germline ends. CDR3 protein: CASSSRTRNTEAFF. The CDR3 DNA sequence: TGTGCCAGCAGTTCCCGTACACGGAACACTGAAGCTTTCTTT.

The genes are TRBV19 and TRBJ2-1, with 15 bases that match TRBD2. Germline CDR1 reads LNHDA; CDR2 reads SQIVND (reference sequence). With 5 bases clipped from V and 2 bases from J, the junction kept 4 bases outside the gene matches. The length of the CDR3 is 17 residues. The CDR3 region is CASSLRTSGRAYNEQFF. CDR3 coding DNA: TGTGCCAGTAGTCTCCGGACTAGCGGGAGGGCCTACAATGAGCAGTTCTTC.

The chain links TRBV11-3 to TRBJ2-5; D might be TRBD1 (7 bases). V lost 1 base, J lost 3 bases, and 12 bases lay in between. From germline, CDR1 is SGHNT and CDR2 YENEEA. The CDR3 has 15 amino acids. In nucleotides, the CDR3 is TGTGCCAGCAGCTTAGGAGACAGGGAGGAAGAGACCCAGTACTTC. This gives the protein CASSLGDREEETQYF.

The chain links TRBV7-2 to TRBJ2-2, with D uncertain. From germline, CDR1 is SGHTA and CDR2 FQGNSA. This CDR3 comprises 14 residues. The ends were cut back, 3 bases at V and 4 bases at J, with 9 bases in the middle. CDR3 in amino acids: CASSLYDITGELFF. The CDR3 bases are TGTGCCAGCAGCTTGTACGACATCACCGGGGAGCTGTTTTTT.

V gene TRBV27 combines with J gene TRBJ2-3; 8 bases map to TRBD1. The length of the CDR3 is 17 residues. V trimming: 4 bases; J trimming: 3 bases; junction bases outside the gene matches: 12. The germline gives CDR1 MNHEY, CDR2 SMNVEV (reference sequence). In DNA, the CDR3 is TGTGCCAGCAGTTCGACCACGATGACAGGGGTAACAGATACGCAGTATTTT. Translating it yields CASSSTTMTGVTDTQYF.

The gene calls are TRBV24-1 and TRBJ2-5; 10 bases match TRBD1. V was clipped by 1 base and J by 2 bases; unmatched bases: 3. The CDR3 totals 16 residues. Germline lookup yields CDR1 KGHDR and CDR2 SFDVKD. The CDR3, as DNA: TGTGCCACCAGTGATTTAGGGGACAGGGGACAAGAGACCCAGTACTTC. Translated: CATSDLGDRGQETQYF.

The chain employs TRBV24-1 and TRBJ1-2, with D possibly being TRBD1 (5 bases). V was pared by 2 bases and J by 4 bases, with 10 bases between. The length of the CDR3 is 14 residues. The germline gives CDR1 KGHDR, CDR2 SFDVKD. The CDR3 bases are TGTGCCACCAGTGATTCACAGGAGTTCTATGGCTACACCTTC. Its protein is CATSDSQEFYGYTF.

The chain uses TRBV10-3 and TRBJ1-1; D unclear. This CDR3 has 14 residues. The V gene lost 7 bases and the J gene lost 5 bases, with 17 bases spanning the gap. Per the germline V gene, CDR1 is ENHRY and CDR2 is SYGVKD. Here the CDR3 DNA reads TGTGCCATCACGCCCGGGGAAGGAAGGACTGAAGCTTTCTTT. Its protein is CAITPGEGRTEAFF.

This sequence joins TRBV7-8 and TRBJ1-4; D remains ambiguous. The V end was cut by 0 bases, the J end by 0 bases, with 11 bases between. CDR1 is SGHVS and CDR2 is FQNEAQ in the germline V gene. The CDR3 is 17 residues long. CDR3 sequence reads: CASSLAWTPATNEKLFF. CDR3 DNA: TGTGCCAGCAGCTTAGCATGGACTCCTGCAACTAATGAAAAACTGTTTTTT.

The J gene is TRBJ2-1, the V gene TRBV6-6; no reliable D call. CDR3 size: 12 residues. The V gene's germline CDR1 is MNHNY and CDR2 SVGAGI (reference sequence). The V end was cut by 0 bases, the J end by 4 bases, with 1 base between. This CDR3 is CASSYSYNEQFF. The CDR3 DNA reads as TGTGCCAGCAGTTACTCTTACAATGAGCAGTTCTTC.

This chain joins TRBV5-1 and TRBJ2-3, with 15 nucleotides matching TRBD2. This CDR3 has 18 amino acids. V was pared by 1 base and J by 5 bases, with 8 bases of the junction left unmatched. CDR1 is SGHRS, CDR2 YFSETQ, per germline. The CDR3 protein is CASSLRTSGGALLDTQYF. Here the CDR3 DNA reads TGCGCCAGCAGCTTGCGGACTAGCGGGGGGGCTCTTCTAGATACGCAGTATTTT.

The CDR3 DNA reads as TGTGCCAGCAGCCGGGACAGGGGTTGGTACGAGCAGTACTTC. It specifies CASSRDRGWYEQYF. J is TRBJ2-7 and V is TRBV6-5; 10 bases align to TRBD1. Germline V gives CDR1 MNHEY, CDR2 SVGAGI. Trimming took 6 bases from V and 4 from J; bases not matched to a gene: 6. The CDR3 is 14 amino acids.

This rearrangement joins TRBV7-2 to TRBJ1-2; 9 bases match TRBD1. The CDR3 has 15 residues. V shed 0 bases, J shed 5 bases, and the junction held 4 bases outside the gene matches. Germline V gene data show CDR1 as SGHTA and CDR2 as FQGNSA. Here the CDR3 reads CASSLASGTGYGYTF. CDR3 sequence (DNA): TGTGCCAGCAGCTTAGCTTCGGGGACAGGGTATGGCTACACCTTC.

V usage is TRBV7-9 and J usage is TRBJ2-7, with 8 bases that match TRBD1. With V trimmed by 5 bases and J by 2 bases, 11 bases remained unmatched. The CDR3 contains 16 residues. Looked up from germline, CDR1 is SEHNR and CDR2 is FQNEAQ (reference sequence). The CDR3 DNA sequence: TGTGCCAGCAGCCGTAGACAGGGGATCATGGCCTACGAGCAGTACTTC. Translation: CASSRRQGIMAYEQYF.

This clone was observed a few times. The J gene is TRBJ2-3, the V gene TRBV4-1; 12 bases fit TRBD2. CDR3 length: 17 amino acids. V shed 3 bases and J 0 bases; nucleotides not matched to a gene: 4. In germline, CDR1 is MGHRA, CDR2 YSYEKL. The CDR3 nucleotides read TGCGCCAGCAGCCAGACTAGCGGGGGCCCTAGCACAGATACGCAGTATTTT. Protein: CASSQTSGGPSTDTQYF.

The V call is TRBV4-2, the J call TRBJ1-1, with TRBD1 as a possible D gene (6 bases). Trimming took off 4 bases at V and 1 base at J, with 10 bases between the two ends. Germline V CDR1 and CDR2: LGHNA, YNFKEQ. There are 14 residues in the CDR3. Written as DNA, the CDR3 is TGTGCCAGCAGCCGGGACACCCAGAACACTGAAGCTTTCTTT. It yields the protein CASSRDTQNTEAFF.

This chain links TRBV29-1 with TRBJ2-7, with D perhaps matching TRBD1 (5 bases). Germline lookup yields CDR1 SQVTM and CDR2 ANQGSEA. CDR3 length equals 13 residues. V lost 6 bases to trimming and J lost 3 bases, with 15 bases between them. CDR3 region: CSVRTLLNYEQYF. In DNA, the CDR3 is TGCAGCGTGCGGACACTCCTTAACTACGAGCAGTACTTC.